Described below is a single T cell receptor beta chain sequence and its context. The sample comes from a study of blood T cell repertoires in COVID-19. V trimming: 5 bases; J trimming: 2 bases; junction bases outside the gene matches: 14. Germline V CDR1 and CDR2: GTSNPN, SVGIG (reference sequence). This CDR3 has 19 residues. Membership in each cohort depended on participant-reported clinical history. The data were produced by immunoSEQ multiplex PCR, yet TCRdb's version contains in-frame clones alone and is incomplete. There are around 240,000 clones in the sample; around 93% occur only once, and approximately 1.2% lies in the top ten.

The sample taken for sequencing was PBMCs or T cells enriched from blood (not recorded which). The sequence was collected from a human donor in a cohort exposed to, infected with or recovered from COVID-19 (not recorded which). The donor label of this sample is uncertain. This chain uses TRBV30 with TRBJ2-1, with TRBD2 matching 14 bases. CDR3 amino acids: CAWVKLGTSGGQPYNEQFF. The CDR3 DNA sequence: TGTGCCTGGGTTAAGCTAGGGACTAGCGGGGGCCAACCCTACAATGAGCAGTTCTTC.